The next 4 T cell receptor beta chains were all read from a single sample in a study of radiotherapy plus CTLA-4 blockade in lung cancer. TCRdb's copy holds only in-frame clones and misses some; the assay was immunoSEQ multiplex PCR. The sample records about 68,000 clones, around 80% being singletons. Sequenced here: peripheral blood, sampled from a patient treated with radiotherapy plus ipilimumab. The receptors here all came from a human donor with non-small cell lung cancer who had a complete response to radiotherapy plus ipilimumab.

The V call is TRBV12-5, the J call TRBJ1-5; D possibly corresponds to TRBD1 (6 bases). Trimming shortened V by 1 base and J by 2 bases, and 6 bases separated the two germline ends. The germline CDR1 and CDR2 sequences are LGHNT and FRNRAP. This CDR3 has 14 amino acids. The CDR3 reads CASGLGQGNQPQHF. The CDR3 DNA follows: TGTGCTAGTGGTTTGGGACAGGGCAATCAGCCCCAGCATTTT.

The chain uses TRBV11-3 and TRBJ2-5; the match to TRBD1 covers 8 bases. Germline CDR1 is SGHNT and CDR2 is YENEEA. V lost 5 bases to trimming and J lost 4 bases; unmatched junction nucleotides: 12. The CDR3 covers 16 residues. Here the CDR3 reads CASSANTDRDGETQYF. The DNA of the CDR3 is TGTGCCAGCAGCGCAAACACGGACAGGGATGGAGAGACCCAGTACTTC.

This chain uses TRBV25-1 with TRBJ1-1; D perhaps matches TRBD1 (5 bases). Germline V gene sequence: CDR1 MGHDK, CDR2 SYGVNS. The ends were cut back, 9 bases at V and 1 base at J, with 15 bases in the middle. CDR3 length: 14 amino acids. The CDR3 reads CASTLGTENTEAFF. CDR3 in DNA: TGTGCCAGTACACTCGGGACCGAGAACACTGAAGCTTTCTTT.

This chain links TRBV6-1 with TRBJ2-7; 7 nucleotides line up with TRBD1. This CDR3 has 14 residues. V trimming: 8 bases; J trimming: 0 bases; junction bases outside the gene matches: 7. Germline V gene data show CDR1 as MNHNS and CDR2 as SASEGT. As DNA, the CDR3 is TGTGCCAGCCTGGACAGGAGGAGCTCCTACGAGCAGTACTTC. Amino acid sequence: CASLDRRSSYEQYF.